The rows below give T cell receptor beta chains drawn from one sample of a study of CD8 T cells in ankylosing spondylitis. One entry per CDR3 protein results from TCRdb running MiXCR on the 5' RACE reads. The sample records 700,000 or so distinct CDR3 sequences, about 20% being singletons. The specimen sequenced was blood, either unsorted or a sorted T cell fraction (not recorded which). These receptors originate from a male donor with ankylosing spondylitis. The CDR3 runs from the conserved cysteine through the conserved F or W. Each record gives: CDR3 protein, CDR3 DNA, V gene, D gene, J gene, CDR3 length, clone size. D genes are given only for firm matches. Size is omitted from some rows. Given values are once, few, many or a class for expanded clones.

CDR3: CASSPDRLPRGDTQYF; DNA: TGCGCCAGCAGCCCCGACAGGCTCCCACGAGGGGATACGCAGTATTTT; V: TRBV4-1; D: -; J: TRBJ2-3; length: 16; size: -
CDR3: CASSAWRGEDYGYTF; DNA: TGTGCCAGCAGCGCCTGGAGGGGCGAAGACTATGGCTACACCTTC; V: TRBV7-2; D: -; J: TRBJ1-2; length: 15; size: few
CDR3: CAWSGYAGTGELFF; DNA: TGTGCCTGGAGTGGCTACGCGGGCACCGGGGAGCTGTTTTTT; V: TRBV30; D: -; J: TRBJ2-2; length: 14; size: -
CDR3: CASSQDQTANYGYTF; DNA: TGCGCCAGCAGCCAAGATCAGACAGCTAACTATGGCTACACCTTC; V: TRBV4-1; D: -; J: TRBJ1-2; length: 15; size: -
CDR3: CSAAGGGMNTEAFF; DNA: TGCAGTGCGGCCGGGGGCGGAATGAACACTGAAGCTTTCTTT; V: TRBV20-1; D: -; J: TRBJ1-1; length: 14; size: few
CDR3: CASSFPGQGSTGELFF; DNA: TGTGCCAGCAGCTTTCCGGGACAGGGGTCCACCGGGGAGCTGTTTTTT; V: TRBV7-3; D: TRBD1; J: TRBJ2-2; length: 16; size: few
CDR3: CASSREGIYNSPLHF; DNA: TGCGCCAGCAGCCGCGAGGGTATCTATAATTCACCCCTCCACTTT; V: TRBV4-1; D: -; J: TRBJ1-6; length: 15; size: -
CDR3: CASSLFEDQPQHF; DNA: TGTGCCAGCAGTTTGTTTGAGGATCAGCCCCAGCATTTT; V: TRBV12-3/TRBV12-4; D: -; J: TRBJ1-5; length: 13; size: few
CDR3: CASSPGQKTDTQYF; DNA: TGCGCCAGCAGCCCGGGACAGAAAACAGATACGCAGTATTTT; V: TRBV5-1; D: TRBD1; J: TRBJ2-3; length: 14; size: -
CDR3: CASSYGLLSREQYF; DNA: TGTGCCAGCAGTTACGGACTACTATCGCGGGAGCAGTACTTC; V: TRBV6-5; D: -; J: TRBJ2-7; length: 14; size: few
CDR3: CASSLGLVGGRQPQHF; DNA: TGTGCCAGCAGCTTAGGACTTGTTGGGGGGCGTCAGCCCCAGCATTTT; V: TRBV7-8; D: -; J: TRBJ1-5; length: 16; size: -
CDR3: CASSYRDLNQPQHF; DNA: TGTGCCAGCAGTTACCGGGACCTGAATCAGCCCCAGCATTTT; V: TRBV7-8; D: -; J: TRBJ1-5; length: 14; size: -
CDR3: CSVWLAGVETQYF; DNA: TGCAGCGTGTGGTTAGCGGGAGTTGAGACCCAGTACTTC; V: TRBV29-1; D: TRBD2; J: TRBJ2-5; length: 13; size: few
CDR3: CASTSDRVSSYNEQFF; DNA: TGTGCCAGCACCTCGGACAGGGTGAGCTCCTACAATGAGCAGTTCTTC; V: TRBV6-1; D: TRBD1; J: TRBJ2-1; length: 16; size: -
CDR3: CASSVNSVEDKNIQYF; DNA: TGTGCCAGCAGCGTAAATTCGGTGGAGGACAAAAACATTCAGTACTTC; V: TRBV9; D: -; J: TRBJ2-4; length: 16; size: -
CDR3: CASSSGSSGYNEQFF; DNA: TGTGCCAGCAGCTCCGGGTCTAGCGGTTACAATGAGCAGTTCTTC; V: TRBV7-2; D: TRBD2; J: TRBJ2-1; length: 15; size: -
CDR3: CSAPGVGLARYEQYF; DNA: TGCAGTGCTCCCGGGGTCGGACTAGCGAGGTACGAGCAGTACTTC; V: TRBV20-1; D: TRBD2; J: TRBJ2-7; length: 15; size: -
CDR3: CSASEQKTYEQYF; DNA: TGCAGTGCTAGTGAACAGAAAACCTACGAGCAGTACTTC; V: TRBV20-1; D: -; J: TRBJ2-7; length: 13; size: -
CDR3: CASSFYGSTDTQYF; DNA: TGTGCCAGCAGTTTTTACGGGAGTACAGATACGCAGTATTTT; V: TRBV27; D: -; J: TRBJ2-3; length: 14; size: few
CDR3: CASSSPGPNQPQHF; DNA: TGTGCCAGCAGTTCCCCGGGCCCCAATCAGCCCCAGCATTTT; V: TRBV12-3/TRBV12-4; D: -; J: TRBJ1-5; length: 14; size: -
CDR3: CASSISPSTEYNEQFF; DNA: TGTGCCAGTAGTATTTCCCCTTCGACAGAATACAATGAGCAGTTCTTC; V: TRBV19; D: -; J: TRBJ2-1; length: 16; size: few
CDR3: CASSYGLAHTDTQYF; DNA: TGTGCCAGCAGTTACGGGCTAGCGCACACAGATACGCAGTATTTT; V: TRBV6-5; D: -; J: TRBJ2-3; length: 15; size: -
CDR3: CASSQMGGNEAFF; DNA: TGCGCCAGCAGCCAAATGGGGGGGAATGAAGCTTTCTTT; V: TRBV5-1; D: -; J: TRBJ1-1; length: 13; size: many
CDR3: CASSFGGSRFQPQHF; DNA: TGTGCCAGCAGTTTCGGGGGAAGTCGGTTTCAGCCCCAGCATTTT; V: TRBV27; D: -; J: TRBJ1-5; length: 15; size: few
CDR3: CASSQSVGLAGDQETQYF; DNA: TGTGCCAGCAGCCAAAGTGTCGGTCTAGCGGGGGATCAAGAGACCCAGTACTTC; V: TRBV3-1; D: TRBD2; J: TRBJ2-5; length: 18; size: -
CDR3: CATSRVGGTYEQYF; DNA: TGTGCCACCAGCAGAGTAGGGGGGACCTACGAGCAGTACTTC; V: TRBV15; D: -; J: TRBJ2-7; length: 14; size: few
CDR3: CASSRPGLAYNEQFF; DNA: TGTGCCAGTAGTCGCCCGGGACTAGCCTACAATGAGCAGTTCTTC; V: TRBV19; D: TRBD2; J: TRBJ2-1; length: 15; size: -
CDR3: CASSLDWRESDTQYF; DNA: TGCGCCAGCAGCTTGGATTGGCGGGAGTCAGATACGCAGTATTTT; V: TRBV5-1; D: TRBD2; J: TRBJ2-3; length: 15; size: few
CDR3: CASKTRGTSGASTDTQYF; DNA: TGCGCCAGCAAGACTCGAGGGACTAGCGGGGCCAGCACAGATACGCAGTATTTT; V: TRBV5-1; D: TRBD2; J: TRBJ2-3; length: 18; size: few
CDR3: CASSSSREGGELFF; DNA: TGTGCCAGCAGCTCATCTCGAGAAGGCGGGGAGCTGTTTTTT; V: TRBV7-9; D: -; J: TRBJ2-2; length: 14; size: -
CDR3: CASSLGTTGGLQNTEAFF; DNA: TGCGCCAGCAGCTTGGGTACAACAGGGGGCTTACAGAACACTGAAGCTTTCTTT; V: TRBV5-1; D: TRBD1; J: TRBJ1-1; length: 18; size: -
CDR3: CASSLSLYSTDTQYF; DNA: TGTGCCAGCAGTTTATCGTTATATAGCACAGATACGCAGTATTTT; V: TRBV27; D: -; J: TRBJ2-3; length: 15; size: few
CDR3: CASRRGGEAFF; DNA: TGTGCCAGCCGACGGGGGGGTGAAGCTTTCTTT; V: TRBV6-5; D: -; J: TRBJ1-1; length: 11; size: -
CDR3: CASSQDFGTSYEQYF; DNA: TGCGCCAGCAGCCAAGATTTCGGGACGAGTTACGAGCAGTACTTC; V: TRBV4-1; D: -; J: TRBJ2-7; length: 15; size: few
CDR3: CASSPQGGDGYTF; DNA: TGTGCCAGCTCACCGCAGGGAGGTGATGGCTACACCTTC; V: TRBV18; D: -; J: TRBJ1-2; length: 13; size: -
CDR3: CASSLTSFRTGNNEQFF; DNA: TGTGCCAGCAGCTTAACGTCCTTCAGGACAGGGAACAATGAGCAGTTCTTC; V: TRBV11-1; D: TRBD1; J: TRBJ2-1; length: 17; size: -
CDR3: CSVEERQGYEKLFF; DNA: TGCAGCGTTGAAGAACGACAGGGGTATGAAAAACTGTTTTTT; V: TRBV29-1; D: TRBD1; J: TRBJ1-4; length: 14; size: -
CDR3: CASSAGRQETQYF; DNA: TGTGCCAGCTCGGCAGGGCGGCAAGAGACCCAGTACTTC; V: TRBV2; D: -; J: TRBJ2-5; length: 13; size: -
CDR3: CSVWTEGTGELFF; DNA: TGCAGCGTATGGACAGAAGGAACCGGGGAGCTGTTTTTT; V: TRBV29-1; D: -; J: TRBJ2-2; length: 13; size: -
CDR3: CASTWDPVDGYTF; DNA: TGTGCCAGCACCTGGGACCCCGTGGATGGCTACACCTTC; V: TRBV6-1; D: -; J: TRBJ1-2; length: 13; size: few
CDR3: CASSRTDYNSPLHF; DNA: TGTGCCAGCAGTCGGACAGACTATAATTCACCCCTCCACTTT; V: TRBV6-2/TRBV6-3; D: -; J: TRBJ1-6; length: 14; size: -
CDR3: CASGGAQRRYEQYF; DNA: TGTGCCAGCGGGGGCGCACAGAGGAGGTACGAGCAGTACTTC; V: TRBV7-2; D: -; J: TRBJ2-7; length: 14; size: -